Below, one T cell receptor (beta chain) is given with its context. This clone has only one observation. Its antigen is unknown. Per-nucleotide qualities are absent, and no much larger clonotype sits a single base away. This sample is drawn from a study of OX40 agonist ivuxolimab in advanced cancers. With regard to the full study: Ivuxolimab was an agonistic, fully human IgG2 monoclonal antibody directed against OX40 (CD134), a costimulatory receptor. Intravenous ivuxolimab was administered to patients every 2 weeks at six dose levels: 0.01, 0.1, 0.3, 1.5, 3 and 10 mg/kg. Of the roughly 52 dose-escalation patients, hepatocellular carcinoma was present in around 20, melanoma in roughly 15, renal cell carcinoma in 9 and head and neck cancer in 9. In the dose-escalation cohort, around 80% of patients were male, and the mean age was roughly 60 years with a range of roughly 23 to 79. Prior anti-PD-1, anti-PD-L1 or anti-CTLA-4 therapy was permitted, and checkpoint inhibitors had been received by approximately 39% of dose-escalation patients. Three dose-escalation patients achieved partial responses, one with hepatocellular carcinoma and two with cutaneous melanoma. Peripheral TCRbeta sequencing aimed to test whether ivuxolimab altered TCR sequence diversity and caused clonal T-cell expansion. The paper reports the monotherapy dose-escalation portion (N of about 50 patients) of the phase I ivuxolimab trial.

What the authors observed across the whole study: After ivuxolimab, CD8+ T cells had more expanded clones than CD4+ T cells on average. The antigen specificity of the clonally expanded peripheral T cells was not determined. Low levels of normalized T-cell clonal expansion were also seen in some nonresponding patients. Partial responders in the 0.1-3.0 mg/kg groups had among the lowest normalized peripheral clonal expansion, especially among CD8+ T cells. At doses of 0.1 to 3.0 mg/kg, clonal expansion of both CD4+ and CD8+ T cells in blood was seen between baseline and week 6.

The germline V gene (reference sequence) supplies CDR1 LNHNV and CDR2 YYDKDF. Taken from cysteine to phenylalanine, the CDR3 has 17 residues. CDR3 DNA only is kept here, 51 bases in frame from base 1. V lost 0 bases and J lost 1 base, and the count of bases not matched to a germline gene is 4. The trial excluded patients who had a history of autoimmune disease or were on systemic immunosuppression. Peripheral blood for TCR sequencing was drawn from every dose cohort at baseline, at cycle 4 day 1 and at cycle 7 day 1. Samples came from an open-label, multicenter, first-in-human phase I dose-escalation trial of ivuxolimab. Adults with locally advanced or metastatic head and neck squamous cell, hepatocellular, melanoma or renal cell carcinoma were enrolled in the trial. CD4+ and CD8+ T cells were sorted separately from peripheral blood before TCR sequencing. For sequencing of the TCRbeta CDR3 region, genomic DNA was extracted from the sorted cells. The immunoSEQ Assay was used to sequence the TCRbeta CDR3 regions. TCRdb obtained this table from immuneACCESS and retained in-frame rearrangements with V and J assigned. These tables miss some clones; where compared with another copy, unresolved V genes account for less than half of the shortfall, and the remainder is unexplained. The sample table shows about 74,000 clones, and approximately 79% are seen once. The top ten clonotypes cover 6.5% to 8% of the sample.

This specimen consisted of CD4+ or CD8+ T cells sorted from blood, obtained in a trial of the OX40 agonist ivuxolimab. This receptor chain uses TRBV15 and TRBJ2-3, and TRBD2 matches 10 of the central bases. The clonotype comes from an adult with an advanced solid tumor such as melanoma, head and neck, liver or kidney cancer. The bases read TGTGCCACCAGCAGAGAACCGACTAGCGGGCGCACAGATACGCAGTATTTT. It translates as CATSREPTSGRTDTQYF.